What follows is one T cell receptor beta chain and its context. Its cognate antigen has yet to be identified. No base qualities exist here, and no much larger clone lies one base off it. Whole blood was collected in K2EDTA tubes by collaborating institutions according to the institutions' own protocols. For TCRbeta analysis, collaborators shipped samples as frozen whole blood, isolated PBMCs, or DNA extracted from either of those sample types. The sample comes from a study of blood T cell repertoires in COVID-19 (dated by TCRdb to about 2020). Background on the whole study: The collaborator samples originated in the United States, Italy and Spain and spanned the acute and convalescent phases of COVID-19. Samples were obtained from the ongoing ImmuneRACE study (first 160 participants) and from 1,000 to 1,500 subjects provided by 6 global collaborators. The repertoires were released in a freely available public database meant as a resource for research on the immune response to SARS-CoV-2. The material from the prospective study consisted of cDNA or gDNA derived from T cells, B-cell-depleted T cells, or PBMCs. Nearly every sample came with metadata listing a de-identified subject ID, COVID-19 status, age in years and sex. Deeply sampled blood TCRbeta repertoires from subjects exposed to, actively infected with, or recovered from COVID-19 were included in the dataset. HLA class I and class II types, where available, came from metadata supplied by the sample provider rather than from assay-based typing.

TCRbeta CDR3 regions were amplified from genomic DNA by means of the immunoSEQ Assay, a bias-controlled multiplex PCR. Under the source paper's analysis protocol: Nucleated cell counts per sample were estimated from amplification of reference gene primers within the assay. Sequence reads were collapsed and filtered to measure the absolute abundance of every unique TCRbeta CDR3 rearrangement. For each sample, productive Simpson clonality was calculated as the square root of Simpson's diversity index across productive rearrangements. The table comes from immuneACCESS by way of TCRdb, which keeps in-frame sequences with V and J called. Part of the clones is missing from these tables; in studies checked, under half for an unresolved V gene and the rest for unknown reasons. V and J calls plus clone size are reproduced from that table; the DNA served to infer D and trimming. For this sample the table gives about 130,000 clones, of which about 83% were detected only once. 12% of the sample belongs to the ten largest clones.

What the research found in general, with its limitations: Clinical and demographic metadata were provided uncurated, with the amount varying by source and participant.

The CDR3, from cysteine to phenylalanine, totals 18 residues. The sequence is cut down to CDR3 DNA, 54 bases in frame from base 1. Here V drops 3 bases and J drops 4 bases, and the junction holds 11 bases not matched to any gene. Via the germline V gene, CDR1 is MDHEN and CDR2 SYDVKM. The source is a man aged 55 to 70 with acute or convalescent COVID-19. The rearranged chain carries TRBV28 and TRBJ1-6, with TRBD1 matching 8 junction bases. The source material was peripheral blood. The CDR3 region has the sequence CASSFNPRRQGYNSPLHF. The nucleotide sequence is TGTGCCAGCAGTTTCAACCCGCGCAGACAGGGGTATAATTCACCCCTCCACTTT.